This TCR beta chain appears in the sequencing data of a study of radiotherapy plus CTLA-4 blockade in lung cancer. Study-wide results and limits: The study found tumor-derived TCR clones expanded in blood after radiotherapy plus ipilimumab.

Of note for this clone: As yet, its antigen is unknown.

Trimming pared 2 bases from V and 0 bases from J, leaving 6 bases between. The CDR3 is 14 amino acids. Germline CDR1 MNHNY, CDR2 SVGAGI (reference sequence). Assay used: immunoSEQ multiplex PCR; TCRdb lists only in-frame clones, some missing. The table has approximately 40,000 clones, 86% seen once. Sequenced here: peripheral blood, sampled from a patient treated with radiotherapy plus ipilimumab. V usage is TRBV6-6 and J usage is TRBJ2-3; possibly TRBD1 for D (5 bases). The receptor comes from a human donor with non-small cell lung cancer whose response to radiotherapy plus ipilimumab could not be evaluated. The CDR3 spells CASSYGASTDTQYF. DNA of the CDR3: TGTGCCAGCAGTTACGGGGCAAGCACAGATACGCAGTATTTT.